The 2 T cell receptor beta chains listed next were all sequenced from one sample in a study of T cells after yellow fever vaccination (dated by TCRdb to the late 2010s). Receptor amplification or capture employed 5' RACE. Reads for this sample came from an Illumina NovaSeq 6000. The public reads were run again by TCRdb, first through fastp at Q25 and then through MiXCR, and only productive beta chains were kept. Here each entry gathers all rows of one CDR3 protein and keeps the most common genes and DNA. The sample table shows 300,000 to 350,000 distinct CDR3 sequences, and approximately 4% are seen once. The ten biggest clones cover roughly 19% of the sample. The sample's treatment or condition label, in plain terms: live attenuated yellow fever vaccine strain. The source material was PBMCs, sampled 15 days after the yellow fever booster vaccination. The receptors here all came from a man aged 18 to 29 who received the YFV17D yellow fever vaccine.

This clonotype was observed at least ten times. The rearrangement joins TRBV9 to TRBJ2-5, with D tentatively TRBD2 (7 bases). CDR3 length: 15 residues. V lost 2 bases to trimming and J lost 2 bases, with 13 bases between them. Germline V gives CDR1 SGDLS, CDR2 YYNGEE. The DNA of the CDR3 is TGTGCCAGCAGCGTTCGGGGGGCCACGCAAGAGACCCAGTACTTC. Translation: CASSVRGATQETQYF.

This clonotype was recorded at least ten times. The CDR3 protein is CASRQGQSLPDYGYTF. CDR3 coding DNA: TGTGCCAGCAGGCAGGGACAGTCATTACCCGACTATGGCTACACCTTC. This chain joins TRBV7-2 and TRBJ1-2, with TRBD1 matching 7 bases. CDR3 size: 16 residues. Unmatched junction bases numbered 13, after V lost 6 bases and J lost 3 bases. Germline V gene sequence: CDR1 SGHTA, CDR2 FQGNSA.